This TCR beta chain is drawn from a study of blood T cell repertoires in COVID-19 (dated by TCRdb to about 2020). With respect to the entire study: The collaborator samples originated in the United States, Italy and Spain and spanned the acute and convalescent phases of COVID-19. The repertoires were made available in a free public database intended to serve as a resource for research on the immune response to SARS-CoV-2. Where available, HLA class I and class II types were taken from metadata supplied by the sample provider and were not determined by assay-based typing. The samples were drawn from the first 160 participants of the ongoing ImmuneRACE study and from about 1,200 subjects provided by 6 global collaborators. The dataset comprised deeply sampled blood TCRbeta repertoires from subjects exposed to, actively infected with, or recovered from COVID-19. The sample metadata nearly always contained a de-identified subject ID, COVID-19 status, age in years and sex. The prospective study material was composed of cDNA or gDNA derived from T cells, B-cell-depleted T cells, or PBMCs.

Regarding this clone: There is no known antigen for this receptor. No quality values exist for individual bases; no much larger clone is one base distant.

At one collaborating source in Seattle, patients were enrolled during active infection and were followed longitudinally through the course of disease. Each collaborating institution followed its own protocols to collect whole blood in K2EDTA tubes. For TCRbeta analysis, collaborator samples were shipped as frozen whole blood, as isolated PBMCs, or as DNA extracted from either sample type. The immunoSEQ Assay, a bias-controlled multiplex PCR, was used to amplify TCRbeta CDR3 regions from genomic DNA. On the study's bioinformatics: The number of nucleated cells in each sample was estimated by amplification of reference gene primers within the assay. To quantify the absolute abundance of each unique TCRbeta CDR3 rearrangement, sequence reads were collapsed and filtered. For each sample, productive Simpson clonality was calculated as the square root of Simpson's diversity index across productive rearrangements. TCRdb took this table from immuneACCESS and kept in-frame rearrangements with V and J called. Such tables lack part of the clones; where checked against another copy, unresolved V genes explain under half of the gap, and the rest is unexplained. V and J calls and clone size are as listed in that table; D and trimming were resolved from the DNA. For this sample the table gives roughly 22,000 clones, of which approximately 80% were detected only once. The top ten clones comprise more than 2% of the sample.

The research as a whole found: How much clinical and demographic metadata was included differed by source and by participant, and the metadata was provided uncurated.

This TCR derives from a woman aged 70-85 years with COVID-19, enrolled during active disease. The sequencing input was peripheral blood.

The CDR3 is CASSIPISAGAFSYGYTF. The sequence in DNA is TGTGCCAGTAGTATACCGATTTCGGCGGGAGCCTTCTCCTATGGCTACACCTTC. The chain is encoded by TRBV19 joined to TRBJ1-2, with an unclear D gene assignment. V gives up 2 bases and J gives up 4 bases, and the segment between their germline ends measures 23 bases. Measured from the cysteine to the phenylalanine, the CDR3 is 18 residues long. Only CDR3 DNA is held: 54 bases, read in frame from base 1. From a lookup of the germline V gene (reference sequence), CDR1 and CDR2 are LNHDA and SQIVND.